Reported below is one T cell receptor (beta chain). What it binds is unknown. In the original analysis: Filtering of immunoSEQ junctional sequences could not match full-length read filtering. The data were produced by immunoSEQ multiplex PCR, yet TCRdb's version contains in-frame clones alone and is incomplete. For V, J and clone size, that table is used; D and trimming come from the DNA. Among hundreds of thousands of clones listed, roughly 70% were seen once. These data come from a study of shared clonotypes between healthy human individuals. The CDR3 loop spans 17 amino acids. Germline V gene data show CDR1 as MNHEY and CDR2 as SMNVEV (reference sequence). V dropped 3 bases and J dropped 2 bases, with 16 bases sitting between them. Broader study findings: Generally, naive subsets (rather than memory subsets) showed larger estimated richness.

The chain employs TRBV27 and TRBJ2-2, with D hard to call. Sequencing was performed on memory CD4+ T cells sorted from blood. Regarding subset: CD45RA-negative fraction. The TCR comes from a woman aged 25-40 years in good health. DNA of the CDR3: TGTGCCAGCAGTTTCGGTCGGGTGACGGGTAACACCGGGGAGCTGTTTTTT. It codes for CASSFGRVTGNTGELFF.